Sequencing of this TCR beta chain was carried out in a study of OX40 agonist ivuxolimab in advanced cancers. About the research overall: Past anti-PD-1, anti-PD-L1 or anti-CTLA-4 therapy was accepted, and 40% had received some.

Only in-frame clones appear in the TCRdb table, and some are missing; sequencing was by immunoSEQ multiplex PCR. The table has 60,000 to 65,000 clones, approximately 81% seen once. CDR3 length equals 16 residues. Germline lookup yields CDR1 SQVTM and CDR2 ANQGSEA. V lost 2 bases and J lost 2; bases outside the gene matches: 8. This clonotype was obtained from an adult with an advanced solid tumor such as melanoma, head and neck, liver or kidney cancer. This chain joins TRBV29-1 and TRBJ2-3; 9 bases match TRBD2. Sample: CD4+ or CD8+ T cells sorted from blood, taken in a trial of the OX40 agonist ivuxolimab. CDR3 protein: CSVESDSGGPTDTQYF. The CDR3 nucleotides read TGCAGCGTTGAATCGGACAGCGGGGGGCCCACAGATACGCAGTATTTT.